The subject of this entry is one T cell receptor beta chain. The antigen is undetermined. The data derive from a study of vaccination and CD4 T cells after COVID-19. Across the study: Each convalescent patient was PCR positive for SARS-CoV-2 on nasal swab; eight to ten cases were mild and one severe. Post-vaccination samples were procured at a median of roughly 76 days following dose two (range 14 to 241). Convalescent patients gave post-COVID blood a median about 100 days post-diagnosis, range 35 to 161.

Cultured CD4+ T cell DNA underwent sequencing with the Oncomine TCR Beta short-read assay. TCRdb reanalysed the PCR reads using MiXCR and keeps one entry per CDR3 protein. The profile shows about 24,000 distinct CDR3 sequences, roughly 60% of them singletons. Documented treatment: approximately 9-day PBMC culture with coronavirus spike peptide pools or control peptides (ViraFEST assay). Before Alpha, Beta and Delta appeared in the US, convalescents tested positive (March–December 2020). The source of this sequence is a human donor who had recovered from COVID-19. The source material was CD4+ T cells from blood, cultured in vitro.

Here the CDR3 DNA reads TGTGCCAGCAGTTCCACGGGGGGAACAGGGACCGGGGAGCTGTTTTTT. Its translation is CASSSTGGTGTGELFF. The rearrangement joins TRBV6-5 to TRBJ2-2, with D possibly TRBD2 on 7 matching bases. Germline lookup yields CDR1 MNHEY and CDR2 SVGAGI. V lost 4 bases and J lost 5, with 17 bases in between. The CDR3 runs to 16 residues.